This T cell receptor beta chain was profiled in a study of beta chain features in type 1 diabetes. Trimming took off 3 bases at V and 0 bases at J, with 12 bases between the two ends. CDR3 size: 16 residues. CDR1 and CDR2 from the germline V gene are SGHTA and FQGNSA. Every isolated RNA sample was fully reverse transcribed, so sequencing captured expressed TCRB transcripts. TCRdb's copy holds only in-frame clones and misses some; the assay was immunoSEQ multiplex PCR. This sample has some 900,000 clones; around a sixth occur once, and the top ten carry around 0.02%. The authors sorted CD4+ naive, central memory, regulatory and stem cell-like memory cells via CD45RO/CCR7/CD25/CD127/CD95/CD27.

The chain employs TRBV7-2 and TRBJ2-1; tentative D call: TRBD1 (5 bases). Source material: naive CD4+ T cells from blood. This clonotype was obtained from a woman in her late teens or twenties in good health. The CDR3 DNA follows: TGTGCCAGCAGCTTCCAACAGGTCATCTCCTACAATGAGCAGTTCTTC. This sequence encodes CASSFQQVISYNEQFF.